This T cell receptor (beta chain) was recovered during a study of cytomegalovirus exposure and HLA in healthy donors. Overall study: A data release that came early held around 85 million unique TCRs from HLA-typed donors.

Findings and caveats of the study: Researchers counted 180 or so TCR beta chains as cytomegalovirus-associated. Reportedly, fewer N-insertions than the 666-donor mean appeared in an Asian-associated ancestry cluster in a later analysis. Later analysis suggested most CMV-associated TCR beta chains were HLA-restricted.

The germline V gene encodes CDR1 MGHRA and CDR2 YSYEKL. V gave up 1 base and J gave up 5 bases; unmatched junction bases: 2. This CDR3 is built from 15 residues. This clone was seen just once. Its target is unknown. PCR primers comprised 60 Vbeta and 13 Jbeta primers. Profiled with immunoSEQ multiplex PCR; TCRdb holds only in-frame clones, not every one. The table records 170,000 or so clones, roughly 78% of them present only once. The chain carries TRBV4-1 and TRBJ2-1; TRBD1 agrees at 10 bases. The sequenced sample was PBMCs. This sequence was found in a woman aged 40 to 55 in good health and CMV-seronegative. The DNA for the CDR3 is TGCGCCAGCAGCCAAGTAGGGACAGGGGACAATGAGCAGTTCTTC. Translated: CASSQVGTGDNEQFF.